This passage covers 22 T cell receptor beta chains from one sample sequenced in a study of T cell changes during pregnancy in multiple sclerosis (dated by TCRdb to between 2017 and 2020). The method behind the library was the immunoSEQ multiplex PCR assay. TCRdb mirrors the immuneACCESS table, restricted to in-frame sequences. Some clones are absent from its copies; in checked studies, under half trace to an unresolved V gene, and the reason for the others is unknown. The sample table records 55,000 to 80,000 clones; 90% of these occur just once. 9.5% of the sample is held by the ten biggest clonotypes. The material sequenced was peripheral blood, taken after pregnancy. All receptors derive from a female donor in good health, enrolled as a control in a pregnancy study.

The chain combines TRBV18 with TRBJ2-5, with 10 nucleotides matching TRBD1. V gave up 8 bases and J gave up 1 base; unmatched junction bases: 4. This CDR3 contains 14 residues. In germline, CDR1 is KGHSH, CDR2 LQKENI. In nucleotides, the CDR3 is TGTGCCAGCACGACAGGGGGCTCCCAAGAGACCCAGTACTTC. Protein product: CASTTGGSQETQYF.

V gene TRBV18 combines with J gene TRBJ1-6; tentative D call: TRBD1 (6 bases). This CDR3 is built from 17 residues. Germline loops: CDR1 KGHSH, CDR2 LQKENI. Trimming removed 3 bases from V and 3 bases from J, with 15 bases in between. CDR3 residues: CASSPDTPGDYNSPLHF. In DNA, the CDR3 is TGTGCCAGCTCACCGGATACCCCAGGGGACTATAATTCACCCCTCCACTTT.

The rearrangement links TRBV27 to TRBJ2-2; D possibly corresponds to TRBD1 (7 bases). V lost 3 bases to trimming and J lost 3 bases, with 23 bases between them. CDR1 MNHEY and CDR2 SMNVEV come from the germline V gene (reference sequence). The CDR3 contains 19 residues. CDR3 sequence: CASSFGWGRGASDTGELFF. DNA of the CDR3: TGTGCCAGCAGTTTCGGGTGGGGCAGGGGGGCCTCTGACACCGGGGAGCTGTTTTTT.

This sequence joins TRBV27 and TRBJ2-7; a weak D match, TRBD2 (5 bases). The CDR3 is made up of 12 amino acids. Germline assignment: CDR1 MNHEY and CDR2 SMNVEV (reference sequence). The ends were cut back, 5 bases at V and 9 bases at J, with 14 bases in the middle. The CDR3 DNA reads as TGTGCCAGCAGTCCTCTCACGGGAAGGCAGTACTTC. Translation gives CASSPLTGRQYF.

The chain joins TRBV5-1 to TRBJ2-5; the D gene is possibly TRBD2 (6 bases). The CDR3 length is 14 residues. V was pared by 2 bases and J by 5 bases, with 13 bases between. The germline CDR1 and CDR2 sequences are SGHRS and YFSETQ. The CDR3 spells CASSFPGGGETQYF. The CDR3 DNA follows: TGCGCCAGCAGCTTTCCCGGGGGAGGTGAGACCCAGTACTTC.

The rearrangement uses TRBV13 and TRBJ2-2; D perhaps matches TRBD1 (5 bases). CDR1 is PRHDT and CDR2 is FYEKMQ in the germline V gene (reference sequence). Trimming removed 5 bases from V and 11 bases from J, with 12 bases in between. This CDR3 is 12 amino acids long. The CDR3 DNA reads as TGTGCCAGCAGCCGAGGCAGGGTAGAGCTGTTTTTT. It is translated as CASSRGRVELFF.

This rearrangement joins TRBV27 to TRBJ2-7; tentatively, D is TRBD2 (5 bases). Germline values: CDR1 MNHEY, CDR2 SMNVEV (reference sequence). The CDR3 is made up of 15 amino acids. The V gene lost 8 bases and the J gene lost 3 bases, with 20 bases spanning the gap. This CDR3 reads CASGLNAGILYEQYF. The CDR3 DNA is TGTGCCAGCGGGCTGAATGCGGGCATTCTCTACGAGCAGTACTTC.

The chain employs TRBV9 and TRBJ1-2; 9 bases match TRBD1. Germline V gene sequence: CDR1 SGDLS, CDR2 YYNGEE. The V and J ends lost 3 bases and 12 bases, in that order; junction bases with no gene match: 9. This CDR3 is built from 13 residues. The CDR3 loop is CASSGGGGTGNTF. CDR3 bases: TGTGCCAGCAGCGGAGGGGGGGGGACAGGGAACACCTTC. Full variable domain (missing parts from reference TRBV9 and TRBJ1-2): DSGVTQTPKHLITATGQRVTLRCSPRSGDLSVYWYQQSLDQGLQFLIQYYNGEERAKGNILERFSAQQFPDLHSELNLSSLELGDSALYFCASSGGGGTGNTFGSGTRLTVV.

The rearrangement links TRBV27 to TRBJ2-2; 10 bases line up with TRBD2. The CDR3 contains 16 residues. CDR1 is MNHEY, CDR2 SMNVEV, per germline (reference sequence). Trimming cost V 3 bases and J 7 bases; bases outside gene matches: 8. The CDR3 loop reads CASSFSSGGVGGELFF. Written as DNA, the CDR3 is TGTGCCAGCAGTTTCTCCAGCGGGGGGGTGGGCGGGGAGCTGTTTTTT.

The chain links TRBV5-6 to TRBJ1-3; 8 bases map to TRBD1. Germline CDR1 reads SGHDT; CDR2 reads YYEEEE. CDR3 length: 15 residues. The V gene end was trimmed by 0 bases and the J gene end by 3 bases; junction bases not matched to a gene: 2. DNA of the CDR3: TGTGCCAGCAGCTTGGTCGGACAGGGTGGAAACACCATATATTTT. It translates to CASSLVGQGGNTIYF.

The CDR3: CASSSSGGGTDYYEQYF. The CDR3 DNA reads TGTGCCAGCAGCTCATCCGGGGGGGGGACGGACTACTACGAGCAGTACTTC. This chain connects TRBV9 to TRBJ2-7; the match to TRBD2 covers 8 bases. Trimming cost V 4 bases and J 3 bases; bases outside gene matches: 15. The CDR3 contains 17 residues. Germline assignment: CDR1 SGDLS and CDR2 YYNGEE. Variable domain in full (rest from reference TRBV9 and TRBJ2-7): DSGVTQTPKHLITATGQRVTLRCSPRSGDLSVYWYQQSLDQGLQFLIQYYNGEERAKGNILERFSAQQFPDLHSELNLSSLELGDSALYFCASSSSGGGTDYYEQYFGPGTRLTVT.

V and J are TRBV4-1 and TRBJ2-7; TRBD1 aligns across 11 bases. With 2 bases clipped from V and 6 bases from J, the junction kept 12 bases outside the gene matches. Germline values: CDR1 MGHRA, CDR2 YSYEKL. This CDR3 region has 17 residues. The CDR3 DNA reads as TGCGCCAGCAGCCAACCCCCGGGACAGGGGGAGACAGGCGAGCAGTACTTC. This gives the protein CASSQPPGQGETGEQYF.

CDR3 loop: CASSLDGGQPQHF. As DNA, the CDR3 is TGTGCCAGCAGCTTAGATGGAGGCCAGCCCCAGCATTTT. This rearrangement joins TRBV11-2 to TRBJ1-5; D unresolved. V lost 0 bases to trimming and J lost 7 bases, with 7 bases between them. CDR3 length equals 13 residues. Germline V gene lookup returns CDR1 SGHAT and CDR2 FQNNGV.

The V gene is TRBV4-1, the J gene TRBJ2-7, with 9 bases matching TRBD2. CDR1 and CDR2 from the germline V gene are MGHRA and YSYEKL. The CDR3 extends over 16 amino acids. V dropped 5 bases and J dropped 2; count of bases not matched to a gene: 10. CDR3 nucleotides: TGCGCCAGCAGCTCTGTAGCGGGAGTCGGGACCTACGAGCAGTACTTC. Translating it yields CASSSVAGVGTYEQYF.

The chain joins TRBV6-1 to TRBJ1-4; the D gene is possibly TRBD1 (5 bases). CDR1 is MNHNS and CDR2 is SASEGT in the germline V gene. V shed 7 bases and J shed 6 bases, with 18 bases lying between them. The CDR3 consists of 15 residues. The CDR3 DNA is TGTGCCAGCACCCCAGGATGGATCAGGGATGAAAAACTGTTTTTT. It codes for CASTPGWIRDEKLFF.

The V gene is TRBV7-2, the J gene TRBJ2-7; the match to TRBD1 covers 9 bases. V gave up 5 bases and J gave up 4 bases; unmatched junction bases: 6. Germline CDR1 reads SGHTA; CDR2 reads FQGNSA. The CDR3 runs 14 residues. CDR3 protein: CASSPRTGAYEQYF. In DNA form, the CDR3 reads TGTGCCAGCAGCCCGCGGACAGGGGCTTACGAGCAGTACTTC.

On this clone: The junction departs from germline at one end; a sequencing error may be responsible. The chain has TRBV18 and TRBJ2-7; D may be TRBD2 (5 bases). The germline gives CDR1 KGHSH, CDR2 LQKENI. The CDR3 is 14 amino acids. CDR3 region: CASSPQGGASAFHF. In nucleotides, the CDR3 is TGTGCCAGCTCACCCCAAGGAGGAGCTAGTGCGTTCCACTTC.

The CDR3 DNA sequence: TGTGCCAGCAGCTTGAACACAGGGGGCACAGATACGCAGTATTTT. It specifies CASSLNTGGTDTQYF. V gene TRBV11-3 combines with J gene TRBJ2-3; TRBD1 matches at 7 bases. This CDR3 comprises 15 residues. V lost 3 bases to trimming and J lost 1 base; unmatched junction nucleotides: 4. The germline CDR1 and CDR2 sequences are SGHNT and YENEEA.

The chain links TRBV4-3 to TRBJ1-1, with D maybe TRBD1 (5 bases). This CDR3 comprises 14 residues. V shed 0 bases and J shed 5 bases, with 10 bases lying between them. Germline values: CDR1 LGHNA, CDR2 YSLEER. The CDR3 is CASSQEGGGTEAFF. The CDR3, as DNA: TGCGCCAGCAGCCAAGAAGGTGGGGGGACTGAAGCTTTCTTT.

V and J are TRBV4-3 and TRBJ2-7; possibly TRBD1 for D (6 bases). The CDR3 loop spans 16 amino acids. The V gene's germline CDR1 is LGHNA and CDR2 YSLEER. The ends were cut back, 0 bases at V and 3 bases at J, with 15 bases in the middle. The CDR3 DNA is TGCGCCAGCAGCCAAGAGACAGGTATGTCCATCTACGAGCAGTACTTC. This translates into CASSQETGMSIYEQYF.

The chain joins TRBV7-6 to TRBJ1-4, with 8 positions matching TRBD1. This CDR3 is 15 amino acids long. Trimming at V came to 5 bases and at J to 5 bases, leaving 7 bases not matched to a gene. The germline gives CDR1 SGHVS, CDR2 FNYEAQ. CDR3 DNA: TGTGCCAGCAGCCTGAAAACAGGGGGGAATGAAAAACTGTTTTTT. Translating it yields CASSLKTGGNEKLFF.

The J gene is TRBJ2-7, the V gene TRBV4-1; tentatively, D is TRBD2 (5 bases). V lost 2 bases and J lost 5, with 13 bases in between. There are 14 residues in the CDR3. Germline loops: CDR1 MGHRA, CDR2 YSYEKL. DNA for the CDR3: TGCGCCAGCAGCCAACGGCTAGCCGGGGACGAGCAGTACTTC. Translated, it gives CASSQRLAGDEQYF.